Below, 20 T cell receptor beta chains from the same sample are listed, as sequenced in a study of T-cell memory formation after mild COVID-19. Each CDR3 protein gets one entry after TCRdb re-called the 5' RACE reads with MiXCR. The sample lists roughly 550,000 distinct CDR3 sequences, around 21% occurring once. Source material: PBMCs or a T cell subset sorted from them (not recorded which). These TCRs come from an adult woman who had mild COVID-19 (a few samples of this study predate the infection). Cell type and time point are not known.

The CDR3 loop is CASSLGKGLPQASTDTQYF. The CDR3 DNA reads as TGCGCCAGCAGCTTGGGCAAGGGGTTACCGCAAGCCTCCACAGATACGCAGTATTTT. This chain connects TRBV5-1 to TRBJ2-3, with a possible D match to TRBD1 (5 bases). The CDR3 consists of 19 residues. The V gene lost 0 bases and the J gene lost 2 bases, with 22 bases spanning the gap. Germline lookup yields CDR1 SGHRS and CDR2 YFSETQ.

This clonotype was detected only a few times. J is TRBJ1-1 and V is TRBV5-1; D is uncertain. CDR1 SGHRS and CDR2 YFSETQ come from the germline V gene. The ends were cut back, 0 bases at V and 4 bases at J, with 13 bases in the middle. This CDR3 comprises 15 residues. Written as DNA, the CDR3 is TGCGCCAGCAGCTTGGCGGCACTTAGCCTCACTGAAGCTTTCTTT. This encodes CASSLAALSLTEAFF.

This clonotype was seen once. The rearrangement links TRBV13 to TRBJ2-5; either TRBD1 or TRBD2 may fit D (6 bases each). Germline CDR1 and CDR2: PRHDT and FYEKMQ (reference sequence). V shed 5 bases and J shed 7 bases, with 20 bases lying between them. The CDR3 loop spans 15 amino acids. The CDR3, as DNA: TGTGCCAGCAGCGATGGGGGGCTTCGCCTTCGGACCCAGTACTTC. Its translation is CASSDGGLRLRTQYF.

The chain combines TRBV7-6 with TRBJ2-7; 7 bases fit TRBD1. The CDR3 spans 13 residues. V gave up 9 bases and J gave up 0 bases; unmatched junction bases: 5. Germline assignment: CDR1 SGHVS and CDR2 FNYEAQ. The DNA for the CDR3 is TGTGCCAGTCAACAGGGGTCCTCCTACGAGCAGTACTTC. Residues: CASQQGSSYEQYF.

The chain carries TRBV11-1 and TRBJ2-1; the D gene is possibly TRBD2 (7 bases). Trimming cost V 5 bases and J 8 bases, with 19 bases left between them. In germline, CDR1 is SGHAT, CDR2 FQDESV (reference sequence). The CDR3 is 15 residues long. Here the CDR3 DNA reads TGTGCCAGCAGCCACCGGGGGGCGGGTATCGATGAGCAGTTCTTC. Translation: CASSHRGAGIDEQFF.

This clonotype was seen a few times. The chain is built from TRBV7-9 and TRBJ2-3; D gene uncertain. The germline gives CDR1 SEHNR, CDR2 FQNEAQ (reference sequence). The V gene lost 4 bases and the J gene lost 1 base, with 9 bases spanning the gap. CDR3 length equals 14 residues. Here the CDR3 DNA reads TGTGCCAGCAGCTCTCAGCTTGGCACAGATACGCAGTATTTT. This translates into CASSSQLGTDTQYF.

The CDR3 region is CASSQGQDYGYTF. The DNA for the CDR3 is TGTGCCAGCTCACAGGGACAGGACTATGGCTACACCTTC. The chain employs TRBV18 and TRBJ1-2, with 8 bases identical to TRBD1. The CDR3 is made up of 13 amino acids. Germline assignment: CDR1 KGHSH and CDR2 LQKENI. J gave up 3 bases and V 4 bases, and 1 base lay outside the gene matches.

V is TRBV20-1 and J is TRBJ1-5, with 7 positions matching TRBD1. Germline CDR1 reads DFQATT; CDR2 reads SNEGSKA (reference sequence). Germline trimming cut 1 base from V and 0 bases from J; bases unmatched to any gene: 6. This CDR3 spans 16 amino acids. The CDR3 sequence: CSARGQGTASNQPQHF. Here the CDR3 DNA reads TGCAGTGCTAGAGGACAGGGTACAGCTAGCAATCAGCCCCAGCATTTT.

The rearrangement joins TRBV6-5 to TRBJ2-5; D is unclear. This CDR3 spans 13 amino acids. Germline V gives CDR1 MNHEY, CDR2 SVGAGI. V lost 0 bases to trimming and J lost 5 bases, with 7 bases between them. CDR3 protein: CASSYSLDETQYF. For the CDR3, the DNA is TGTGCCAGCAGTTACTCGCTGGACGAGACCCAGTACTTC.

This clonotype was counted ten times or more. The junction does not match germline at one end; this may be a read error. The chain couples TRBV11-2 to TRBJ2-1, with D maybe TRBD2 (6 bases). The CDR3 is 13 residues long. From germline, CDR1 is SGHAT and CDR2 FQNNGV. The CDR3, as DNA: TGTGCCAGCAGCTCACCTACTAGCCTCCAGACCTCCTTC. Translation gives CASSSPTSLQTSF.

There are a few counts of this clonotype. The CDR3: CASSLGGANSYNEQFF. The CDR3 DNA reads TGTGCCAGCAGCTTGGGCGGCGCGAACTCCTACAATGAGCAGTTCTTC. This rearrangement joins TRBV7-3 to TRBJ2-1; D is unresolved. Germline CDR1 reads SGHTA; CDR2 reads FQGTGA. V was trimmed by 3 bases and J by 0 bases, leaving 12 bases between them. CDR3 length: 16 amino acids. Full variable domain (outside the CDR3, taken from reference TRBV7-3 and TRBJ2-1): GAGVSQTPSNKVTEKGKYVELRCDPISGHTALYWYRQSLGQGPEFLIYFQGTGAADDSGLPNDRFFAVRPEGSVSTLKIQRTERGDSAVYLCASSLGGANSYNEQFFGPGTRLTVL.

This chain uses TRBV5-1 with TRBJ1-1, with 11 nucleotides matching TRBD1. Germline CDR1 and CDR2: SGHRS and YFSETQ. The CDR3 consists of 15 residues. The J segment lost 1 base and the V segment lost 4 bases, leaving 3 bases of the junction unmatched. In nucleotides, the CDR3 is TGCGCCAGCAGCGCGGACAGGGGGCCGAACACTGAAGCTTTCTTT. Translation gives CASSADRGPNTEAFF.

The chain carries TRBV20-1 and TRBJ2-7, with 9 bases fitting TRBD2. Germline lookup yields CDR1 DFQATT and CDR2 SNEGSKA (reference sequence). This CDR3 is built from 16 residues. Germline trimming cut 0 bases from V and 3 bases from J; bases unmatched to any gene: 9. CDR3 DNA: TGCAGTGCTAGAGATCCCCTCGCGCGGGAGGGCTACGAGCAGTACTTC. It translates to CSARDPLAREGYEQYF.

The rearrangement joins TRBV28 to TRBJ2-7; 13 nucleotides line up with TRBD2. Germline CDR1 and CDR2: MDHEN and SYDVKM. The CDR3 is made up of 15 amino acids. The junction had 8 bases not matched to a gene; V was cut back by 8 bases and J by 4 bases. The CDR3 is CASWKQLAGGYEQYF. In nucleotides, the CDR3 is TGTGCCAGCTGGAAACAACTAGCGGGAGGGTACGAGCAGTACTTC.

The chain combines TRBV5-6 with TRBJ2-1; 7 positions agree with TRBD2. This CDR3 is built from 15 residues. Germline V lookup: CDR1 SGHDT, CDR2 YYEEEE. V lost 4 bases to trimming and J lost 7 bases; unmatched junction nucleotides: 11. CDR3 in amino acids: CASSRRSGLGNEQFF. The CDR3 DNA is TGTGCCAGCAGCCGCCGTAGCGGGTTGGGGAATGAGCAGTTCTTC.

The CDR3 loop is CASSVGGGAADTQYF. The CDR3 nucleotides are TGTGCCAGCAGCGTAGGAGGGGGCGCGGCAGATACGCAGTATTTT. The J gene is TRBJ2-3, the V gene TRBV9, with 7 bases matching TRBD1. V shed 0 bases, J shed 4 bases, and the junction held 5 bases outside the gene matches. CDR1 is SGDLS, CDR2 YYNGEE, per germline. The CDR3 sequence is 15 residues long.

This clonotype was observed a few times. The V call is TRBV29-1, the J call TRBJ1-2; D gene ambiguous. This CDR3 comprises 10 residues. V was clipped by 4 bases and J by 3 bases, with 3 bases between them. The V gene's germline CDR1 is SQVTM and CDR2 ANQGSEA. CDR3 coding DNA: TGCAGCGTTGCCCACTATGGCTACACCTTC. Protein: CSVAHYGYTF.

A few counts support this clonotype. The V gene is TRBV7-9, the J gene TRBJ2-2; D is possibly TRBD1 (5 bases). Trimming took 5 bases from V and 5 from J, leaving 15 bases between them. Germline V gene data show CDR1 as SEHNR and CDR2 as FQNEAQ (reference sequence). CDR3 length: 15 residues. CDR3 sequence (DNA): TGTGCCAGCAGCATCGGGCAGGGTTTAACCGGGGAGCTGTTTTTT. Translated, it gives CASSIGQGLTGELFF.

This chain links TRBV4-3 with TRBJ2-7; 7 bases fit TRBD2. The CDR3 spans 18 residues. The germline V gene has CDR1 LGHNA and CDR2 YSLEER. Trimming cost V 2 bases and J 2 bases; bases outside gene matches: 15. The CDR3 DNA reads TGCGCCAGCAGCCAAAAAGTCTATTCCAGGACTAGGGCCTACGAGCAGTACTTC. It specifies CASSQKVYSRTRAYEQYF.

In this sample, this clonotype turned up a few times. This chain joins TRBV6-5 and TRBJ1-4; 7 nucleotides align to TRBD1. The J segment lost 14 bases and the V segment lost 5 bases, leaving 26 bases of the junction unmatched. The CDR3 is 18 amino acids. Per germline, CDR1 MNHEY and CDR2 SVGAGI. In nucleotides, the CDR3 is TGTGCCAGCAGTGTCGGCCACCCGGGACAGATCCCCCGCAAGGACCTGTTTTTT. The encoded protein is CASSVGHPGQIPRKDLFF.